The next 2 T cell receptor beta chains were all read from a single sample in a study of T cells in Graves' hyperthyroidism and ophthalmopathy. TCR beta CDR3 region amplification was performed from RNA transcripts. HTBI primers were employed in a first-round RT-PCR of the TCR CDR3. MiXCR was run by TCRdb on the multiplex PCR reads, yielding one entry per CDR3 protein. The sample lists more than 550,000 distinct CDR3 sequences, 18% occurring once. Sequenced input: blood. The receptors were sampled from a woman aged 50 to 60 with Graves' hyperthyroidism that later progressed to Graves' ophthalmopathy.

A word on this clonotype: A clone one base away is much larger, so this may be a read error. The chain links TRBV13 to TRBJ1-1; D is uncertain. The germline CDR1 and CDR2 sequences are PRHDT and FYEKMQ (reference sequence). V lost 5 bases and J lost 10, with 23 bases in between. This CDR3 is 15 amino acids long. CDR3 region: CASSLNEGFNAGAFF. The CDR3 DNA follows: TGTGCCAGCAGCCTAAACGAGGGTTTCAACGCTGGAGCTTTCTTT.

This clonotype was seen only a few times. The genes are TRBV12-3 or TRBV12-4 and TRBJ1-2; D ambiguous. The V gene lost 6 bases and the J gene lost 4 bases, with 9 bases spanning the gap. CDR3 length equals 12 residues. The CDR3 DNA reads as TGTGCCAGCAGAGAAGCCTTCTATGGCTACACCTTC. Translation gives CASREAFYGYTF.